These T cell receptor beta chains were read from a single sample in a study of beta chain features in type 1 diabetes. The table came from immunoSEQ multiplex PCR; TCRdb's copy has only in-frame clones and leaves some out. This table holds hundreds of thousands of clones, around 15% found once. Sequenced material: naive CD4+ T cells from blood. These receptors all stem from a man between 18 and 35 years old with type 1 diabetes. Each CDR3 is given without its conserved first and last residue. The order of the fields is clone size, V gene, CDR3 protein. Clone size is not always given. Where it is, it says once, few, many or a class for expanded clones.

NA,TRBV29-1,SVPGGQTEAF
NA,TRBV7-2,ASSTRTGFTETQY
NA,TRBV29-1,SVDPRQRTNEKLF
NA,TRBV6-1,ATLKGTGELF
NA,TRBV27,ASSLGSPYNEQF
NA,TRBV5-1,ASSPGRGTDTQY
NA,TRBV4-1,ASSQETVNDYGYT
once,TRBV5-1,ASSRDRLIYGYT
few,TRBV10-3,AISESGDQPQH
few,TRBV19,ASSLGGYGLNTEAF
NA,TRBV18,ASSRGSEGGYT
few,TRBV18,ASSPRTVDTGELF
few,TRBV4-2,ASSPQTGVTQH
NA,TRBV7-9,ASDPFGATYGYT
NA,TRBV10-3,AISEGGQLAKNIQY
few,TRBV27,ASSLIGNYGYT
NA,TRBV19,ASSIGAGFAKNIQY
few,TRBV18,ASSSNREGGSPLH
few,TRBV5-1,ASSVSGGEETQY
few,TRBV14,ASSDKSETQY
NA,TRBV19,ASSPGHTYEQY
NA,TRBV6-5,ASSYSNIVSYEQY
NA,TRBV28,ASSSLSTSGGAEDTQY
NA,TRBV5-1,ASSSQVTYEQY
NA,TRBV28,ASISAVRGQETQY
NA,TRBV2,ASTEGGNTEAF
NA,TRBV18,ASSPSSVDTEAF
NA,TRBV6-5,ASSYSAEGGSPLH